The sequence of this TCR beta chain was determined in a study of response to subunit inactivated influenza vaccine. The CDR3 totals 17 residues. From germline, CDR1 is SGHAT and CDR2 FQNNGV. The sample holds many counts of this clonotype. Sequence at one end of the junction differs from germline and may be a read error. From the RT-PCR reads, TCRdb called clonotypes with MiXCR, one entry per CDR3 protein. This table has about 500,000 distinct CDR3 sequences, approximately 7.7% appearing once. The origin of this receptor is a man aged 45 to 70 who received an inactivated influenza vaccine. The chain links TRBV11-2 to TRBJ2-7, with 16 positions matching TRBD2. The sample in question was PBMCs from blood, obtained around 25 months after vaccination. Written as DNA, the CDR3 is TGTGCCAGCAGCTTCTCCGGGACTAGCGGGGGGGCGTACGGGCAGTACTTC. Its translation is CASSFSGTSGGAYGQYF.